This record concerns one TCR beta chain sequence. What it binds is not known. This entry is derived from a study of graft-versus-host responses after intestinal transplantation. Clones were read by immunoSEQ multiplex PCR, and TCRdb kept only the in-frame ones, dropping some. Of tens of thousands of clones in the sample, roughly four fifths were seen once. Germline V gene data show CDR1 as MNHEY and CDR2 as SMNVEV (reference sequence). V gave up 0 bases and J gave up 5 bases, with 13 bases separating them. The CDR3 length is 15 residues. The chain uses TRBV27 and TRBJ1-2, with D tentatively TRBD1 (5 bases). The specimen comprised unstimulated CD8+ T cells sorted from spleen or lymph node cells, sampled before intestinal transplant. The sequence came from a human donor who received an intestinal transplant. The CDR3 region is CASSLSYGGGYGYTF. CDR3 in DNA: TGTGCCAGCAGTTTATCGTACGGGGGAGGGTATGGCTACACCTTC.